A selection of T cell receptor beta chains follows, all from one sample in a study of blood T cell repertoires in COVID-19. Here immunoSEQ multiplex PCR was the method, and the copy in TCRdb shows in-frame clones only, minus some. The table includes about 130,000 clones, 86% detected once. Material for sequencing was PBMCs or T cells enriched from blood (not recorded which). These receptors were collected from a woman aged 45-60 years who had recovered from COVID-19. Each CDR3 is given with its conserved first and last residue. The D gene is left open where the match is weak. Clone size is not always given. Where it is, it says once, few, many or a class for expanded clones.

v_gene	abundance	d_gene	j_gene	CDR3aa	CDR3nt
TRBV4-2	.	TRBD1	TRBJ1-6	CASSQDPQGANSPLHF	TGTGCCAGCAGCCAAGACCCCCAGGGGGCAAATTCACCCCTCCACTTT
TRBV10-2	.	TRBD1	TRBJ1-5	CASSSGTGGLTQHF	TGCGCCAGCAGCTCCGGGACAGGGGGTCTGACCCAGCATTTT
TRBV14	few	.	TRBJ1-2	CASSQDVQGYTF	TGTGCCAGCAGCCAAGATGTCCAGGGCTACACCTTC
TRBV4-3	.	.	TRBJ2-1	CASSHGRENNEQFF	TGCGCCAGCAGCCACGGCCGGGAGAACAATGAGCAGTTCTTC
TRBV5-8	.	TRBD1	TRBJ1-1	CASSLAGTGEPEAFF	TGTGCCAGCAGCTTGGCGGGGACAGGGGAACCTGAAGCTTTCTTT
TRBV6-5	.	.	TRBJ1-1	CASSPDSGWNTEAFF	TGTGCCAGCAGCCCAGATTCAGGGTGGAACACTGAAGCTTTCTTT
TRBV25-1	.	.	TRBJ1-2	CASSDPGTLYGYTF	TGTGCCAGCAGTGATCCAGGGACATTGTATGGCTACACCTTC
TRBV6-2/TRBV6-3	.	.	TRBJ2-1	CASSYFVGQKGNRPRAQQFF	TGTGCCAGCAGTTACTTTGTAGGACAAAAGGGTAATCGGCCCAGGGCTCAGCAGTTCTTC
TRBV5-6	.	.	TRBJ2-4	CASTSVGQEGPLFQYF	TGTGCCAGCACCTCGGTGGGTCAGGAGGGTCCACTATTTCAGTACTTC
TRBV29-1	.	TRBD1	TRBJ1-5	CSVELGQGAFNQPQHF	TGCAGCGTTGAATTGGGACAGGGGGCGTTCAATCAGCCCCAGCATTTT
TRBV11-1	.	.	TRBJ2-7	CASSLASWGGNYEQYF	TGTGCCAGCAGCTTAGCTTCCTGGGGAGGAAACTACGAGCAGTACTTC
TRBV30	.	TRBD1	TRBJ1-2	CAWSVLGQNYGYTF	TGTGCCTGGAGTGTACTGGGACAGAACTATGGCTACACCTTC
TRBV3-1/TRBV3-2	.	.	TRBJ1-5	CASSQEVDQPQHF	TGTGCCAGCAGCCAAGAGGTAGATCAGCCCCAGCATTTT
TRBV4-1	.	TRBD1	TRBJ1-4	CASSSDRANKLFF	TGCGCCAGCAGCTCAGACAGGGCAAATAAACTGTTTTTT
TRBV6-5	medium-sized	TRBD1	TRBJ1-2	CATGTGDNYGYTF	TGTGCCACCGGGACAGGGGATAACTATGGCTACACCTTC
TRBV23-1	.	.	TRBJ2-1	CASSHRGTGEQFF	TGCGCCAGCAGTCACCGGGGGACGGGAGAGCAGTTCTTC
TRBV7-9	.	TRBD1	TRBJ1-2	CASSRDTDRANGYTF	TGTGCCAGCAGTAGAGATACGGACAGGGCGAATGGCTACACCTTC
TRBV7-7	.	TRBD2	TRBJ2-1	CASSQLAGGNDNEQFF	TGTGCTAGCAGCCAACTAGCGGGGGGAAATGACAATGAGCAGTTCTTC
TRBV18	few	TRBD1	TRBJ1-1	CASSPRTGGNEAFF	TGTGCCAGCTCACCACGTACAGGGGGCAATGAAGCTTTCTTT
TRBV12-3/TRBV12-4	.	.	TRBJ2-1	CASNDSPNNEQFF	TGTGCCAGCAATGACAGCCCAAACAATGAGCAGTTCTTC
TRBV4-3	.	.	TRBJ1-3	CASSQDRASGNTIYF	TGCGCCAGCAGCCAAGACAGGGCCTCTGGAAACACCATATATTTT
TRBV24-1	.	.	TRBJ2-7	CATSDPDTLPEQYF	TGTGCCACCAGTGACCCGGACACTCTCCCCGAGCAGTACTTC
TRBV5-1	once	.	TRBJ2-7	CASSLSGTRGEEQYF	TGCGCCAGCAGTCTCTCTGGGACACGGGGTGAGGAGCAGTACTTC
TRBV12-5	.	TRBD1	TRBJ2-1	CASGLSGQGVREQFF	TGTGCTAGTGGTTTGTCAGGACAGGGGGTCCGTGAGCAGTTCTTC
TRBV4-2	.	TRBD2	TRBJ2-3	CASSQAPSGGANTQYF	TGTGCCAGCAGCCAAGCCCCTAGCGGGGGGGCGAATACGCAGTATTTT